This T cell receptor (beta chain) was recorded in a study of blood T cells in healthy people across ages. Study outcomes and limitations: Both naive CD4+ cell counts and diversity were greater in long-lived donors than in aged donors.

This clonotype was picked up a small number of times. The target antigen is unknown. With a much larger clone just one base away, this may be a read error. The use of a sample-barcoded 5' primer and a J-beta primer mix characterized a second PCR of about 6 to 12 cycles. Tagging of each cDNA molecule was performed by a template-switch adaptor with 12 random nucleotides. TCRdb reprocessed the 5' RACE reads via MiXCR and lists one record per CDR3 protein. This sample has 630,000 or so distinct CDR3 sequences, with roughly 30% found just once. V was clipped by 5 bases and J by 11 bases, with 15 bases between them. In germline, CDR1 is SGHTA, CDR2 FQGTGA. CDR3 length: 12 amino acids.

This sequence originates from a woman of 80 years or more in good health. This chain links TRBV7-3 with TRBJ2-5; tentative D call: TRBD2 (6 bases). Sequences were obtained from blood. CDR3 protein: CASSPTSNEQYF. Written as DNA, the CDR3 is TGTGCCAGCAGCCCCACTAGCAATGAGCAGTACTTC.